This T cell receptor beta chain was identified in a study of blood T cell repertoires in COVID-19. Study background: The United States, Italy and Spain supplied acute and convalescent COVID-19 samples.

V gave up 4 bases and J gave up 1 base, with 9 bases separating them. Germline CDR1 SGHNT, CDR2 YYREEE (reference sequence). The CDR3 consists of 14 residues. Measured with immunoSEQ multiplex PCR; TCRdb has only the in-frame clones, and not every one. The table includes about 80,000 clones, roughly four fifths detected once. This TCR was recovered from a human donor in a cohort sampled during active COVID-19. This chain uses TRBV5-4 with TRBJ2-1; D might be TRBD1 (5 bases). Material for sequencing was peripheral blood. CDR3 amino acids: CASSLDRSYNEQFF. The CDR3 bases are TGTGCCAGCAGCCTAGACAGATCCTACAATGAGCAGTTCTTC. The entire variable domain, with the rest obtained from reference TRBV5-4 and TRBJ2-1, is as follows: ETGVTQSPTHLIKTRGQQVTLRCSSQSGHNTVSWYQQALGQGPQFIFQYYREEENGRGNFPPRFSGLQFPNYSSELNVNALELDDSALYLCASSLDRSYNEQFFGPGTRLTVL.